The clone carrying this TCR beta chain showed up just a few times. The CDR3 has 15 residues. CDR1 is SGDLS, CDR2 YYNGEE, per germline. V shed 4 bases and J shed 0 bases, with 11 bases lying between them. The data are from a study of blood T cells in healthy people across ages. Healthy individuals of Caucasian origin from Russia, aged about 6 to 100, served as donors. Using a J-beta primer mix together with a sample-barcoded 5' primer, a second PCR was run for roughly 6 to 12 cycles. From the 5' RACE reads, TCRdb called clonotypes with MiXCR, one entry per CDR3 protein. The sample has 800,000 to 950,000 distinct CDR3 sequences; 25% to 30% are singletons. This sample also appeared in a second study, on T cells of mothers and their children.

V usage is TRBV9 and J usage is TRBJ1-5; D possibly corresponds to TRBD1 (5 bases). The source is a woman in her thirties or forties in good health. Material for sequencing was blood. The CDR3 DNA sequence: TGTGCCAGCAGCCCAGGGTACGGTAGCAATCAGCCCCAGCATTTT. Protein: CASSPGYGSNQPQHF.